The rows below give T cell receptor beta chains drawn from one sample of a study of regulatory T cells in long-lasting Graves disease. TCRdb analysed the multiplex PCR reads with MiXCR anew, one entry per CDR3 protein. The sample yields roughly 300,000 distinct CDR3 sequences, around 20% seen once. The input for sequencing was peripheral blood mononuclear cells (PBMCs), taken when the disease was refractory, from a patient treated with antithyroid drugs. The receptor source for this set is a female donor with Graves disease. CDR3s include the opening cysteine and the closing phenylalanine or tryptophan. Each record gives: J gene, V gene, clone size, D gene, CDR3 length, CDR3 protein, CDR3 DNA. D genes are given only for firm matches. Some rows mark clone size as missing; the rest say once, few, many or name a class of expanded clone.

TRBJ1-2 | TRBV27 | many | - | 13 | CASSFGRDYGYTF | TGTGCCAGCAGTTTCGGCAGGGACTATGGCTACACCTTC
TRBJ1-1 | TRBV7-9 | - | - | 15 | CASIGTGDYYTEAFF | TGTGCCAGCATCGGGACGGGGGATTATTACACTGAAGCTTTCTTT
TRBJ1-1 | TRBV6-2/TRBV6-3 | many | - | 14 | CASSYRDKNTEAFF | TGTGCCAGCAGTTACAGGGACAAGAACACTGAAGCTTTCTTT
TRBJ2-7 | TRBV6-1 | few | - | 15 | CASSRTRDNSYEQYF | TGTGCCAGCAGCCGTACAAGGGACAACTCCTACGAGCAGTACTTC
TRBJ1-1 | TRBV6-1 | - | - | 13 | CASSQTQNTEAFF | TGTGCCAGCAGTCAGACACAGAACACTGAAGCTTTCTTT
TRBJ2-3 | TRBV7-2 | - | TRBD2 | 16 | CASSLLAGGLTDTQYF | TGTGCCAGCAGCTTACTAGCGGGGGGGCTGACAGATACGCAGTATTTT
TRBJ2-7 | TRBV6-1 | many | - | 13 | CASRLDSTYEQYF | TGTGCCAGCAGACTCGACAGTACCTACGAGCAGTACTTC
TRBJ2-4 | TRBV27 | - | - | 14 | CASSQHRAKNIQYF | TGTGCCAGCAGCCAGCATAGAGCCAAAAACATTCAGTACTTC
TRBJ1-5 | TRBV6-1 | few | - | 13 | CASRIGLHQPQHF | TGTGCCAGCAGAATAGGTCTCCATCAGCCCCAGCATTTT
TRBJ1-5 | TRBV7-9 | - | - | 14 | CASSLDGAHQPQHF | TGTGCCAGCAGCCTGGACGGGGCTCATCAGCCCCAGCATTTT
TRBJ2-7 | TRBV30 | - | - | 13 | CAWSHARDNEQYF | TGTGCCTGGAGTCACGCCCGGGACAACGAGCAGTACTTC
TRBJ2-7 | TRBV27 | - | TRBD1 | 15 | CASRTGAVGSYEQYF | TGTGCCAGCAGGACAGGGGCGGTCGGGTCCTACGAGCAGTACTTC
TRBJ1-2 | TRBV20-1 | - | TRBD1 | 16 | CSARIPLQGGNYGYTF | TGCAGTGCTAGAATCCCTCTACAGGGGGGTAACTATGGCTACACCTTC
TRBJ1-5 | TRBV19 | few | TRBD1 | 13 | CASKTGSNQPQHF | TGTGCCAGTAAGACAGGGAGCAATCAGCCCCAGCATTTT
TRBJ1-5 | TRBV10-3 | few | - | 13 | CAISEVGGQPQHF | TGTGCCATCAGTGAGGTGGGGGGTCAGCCCCAGCATTTT
TRBJ1-1 | TRBV11-2 | many | - | 13 | CASSLERFTEAFF | TGTGCCAGCAGCTTAGAAAGGTTCACTGAAGCTTTCTTT
TRBJ2-7 | TRBV27 | many | - | 14 | CASTPGQGFHEQYF | TGTGCCAGCACTCCCGGGCAGGGTTTTCACGAGCAGTACTTC
TRBJ2-2 | TRBV20-1 | few | - | 13 | CSAHRKITGELFF | TGCAGTGCTCACCGGAAGATCACCGGGGAGCTGTTTTTT
TRBJ1-6 | TRBV5-4 | few | - | 14 | CASSREQGNSPLHF | TGTGCCAGCAGCCGGGAACAGGGTAATTCACCCCTCCACTTT
TRBJ2-5 | TRBV6-5 | few | TRBD2 | 15 | CASSYSLAAAVSQYF | TGTGCCAGCAGTTACTCACTAGCGGCAGCGGTGTCTCAGTACTTC
TRBJ1-5 | TRBV27 | few | - | 15 | CASSYIPGSNQPQHF | TGTGCCAGCAGTTACATACCAGGCTCCAATCAGCCCCAGCATTTT
TRBJ2-1 | TRBV12-3/TRBV12-4 | few | TRBD1 | 13 | CASSLDRVNEQFF | TGTGCCAGCAGTTTGGACAGGGTCAATGAGCAGTTCTTC
TRBJ1-1 | TRBV3-1 | many | - | 12 | CASSPWGTEAFF | TGTGCCAGCAGCCCCTGGGGGACTGAAGCTTTCTTT
TRBJ2-1 | TRBV11-2 | - | - | 15 | CASSSLSSWEDEQFF | TGTGCCAGCAGCTCCCTTTCTTCTTGGGAGGATGAGCAGTTCTTC
TRBJ2-7 | TRBV11-2 | many | TRBD2 | 15 | CASSLVTSGSYEQYF | TGTGCCAGCAGCTTAGTGACTAGCGGCTCCTACGAGCAGTACTTC
TRBJ2-7 | TRBV5-1 | many | - | 13 | CASSFLRSYEQYF | TGCGCCAGCAGCTTCCTGCGGTCCTACGAGCAGTACTTC
TRBJ2-7 | TRBV11-3 | - | - | 17 | CASSLGPWTRSPYEQYF | TGTGCCAGCAGCTTAGGACCTTGGACGCGCTCCCCCTACGAGCAGTACTTC
TRBJ1-5 | TRBV12-3/TRBV12-4 | many | TRBD1 | 15 | CASSFDRGHGQPQHF | TGTGCCAGCAGTTTCGACAGGGGGCATGGGCAGCCCCAGCATTTT
TRBJ2-4 | TRBV6-2/TRBV6-3 | few | TRBD1 | 17 | CASSSGLDRVGRSIQYF | TGTGCCAGCAGTTCCGGCCTCGACAGGGTGGGTAGGAGCATTCAGTACTTC
TRBJ1-1 | TRBV19 | - | - | 14 | CASMVPGDLTEAFF | TGTGCCAGTATGGTTCCAGGGGATCTAACTGAAGCTTTCTTT
TRBJ1-2 | TRBV4-1 | - | - | 16 | CASSQVQQGINYSYTF | TGCGCCAGCAGCCAAGTACAACAGGGAATTAACTATAGCTACACCTTC
TRBJ2-5 | TRBV19 | few | TRBD2 | 13 | CASSPGGPETQYF | TGTGCCAGTAGTCCGGGGGGGCCGGAGACCCAGTACTTC
TRBJ1-5 | TRBV24-1 | few | TRBD1 | 15 | CATSVGTGSGQPQHF | TGTGCCACCAGTGTTGGGACAGGTTCAGGACAGCCCCAGCATTTT
TRBJ2-7 | TRBV11-2 | - | - | 15 | CASSVEGRGSYEQYF | TGTGCCAGCAGCGTAGAGGGGAGAGGCTCCTACGAGCAGTACTTC
TRBJ1-4 | TRBV10-1 | few | TRBD1 | 17 | CAIEVRDRAATNEKLFF | TGCGCCATCGAAGTCCGGGACAGGGCCGCAACTAATGAAAAACTGTTTTTT
TRBJ1-1 | TRBV27 | many | - | 15 | CASSLSRTGNTEAFF | TGTGCCAGCAGCTTATCCCGAACAGGGAACACTGAAGCTTTCTTT
TRBJ2-7 | TRBV20-1 | - | - | 14 | CSARTRPPAYEQYF | TGCAGTGCTAGGACCCGTCCCCCAGCCTACGAGCAGTACTTC
TRBJ2-5 | TRBV20-1 | - | - | 12 | CSARRTEETQYF | TGCAGTGCTAGAAGGACAGAAGAGACCCAGTACTTC
TRBJ2-5 | TRBV18 | - | TRBD1 | 15 | CASSRLDRGKETQYF | TGTGCCAGCTCACGACTAGACAGGGGCAAAGAGACCCAGTACTTC